A selection of T cell receptor beta chains follows, all from one sample in a study of blood T cell repertoires in COVID-19. Repertoires were generated with immunoSEQ multiplex PCR, while TCRdb's copy carries only in-frame clones and drops some. The data show approximately 79,000 clones, 84% seen once. Specimen: peripheral blood. Receptors originate from a woman aged 45-59 years with acute or convalescent COVID-19. CDR3s include the opening cysteine and the closing phenylalanine or tryptophan. D genes are given only for firm matches. A clone size is listed for some rows: how often the clone was seen (once, few, many), or a class if it is expanded.

TRBJ2-3 | TRBD1 | - | 16 | TRBV28 | CASSMPGGSYTDTQYF | TGTGCCAGCAGCATGCCAGGGGGATCATACACAGATACGCAGTATTTT
TRBJ2-3 | - | - | 14 | TRBV4-3 | CASSQGLAADTQYF | TGCGCCAGCAGCCAAGGTCTAGCCGCAGATACGCAGTATTTT
TRBJ2-2 | - | - | 16 | TRBV6-2/TRBV6-3 | CASSYSAGPSTGELFF | TGTGCCAGCAGTTACTCGGCGGGCCCTAGCACCGGGGAGCTGTTTTTT
TRBJ1-2 | TRBD1 | - | 14 | TRBV7-9 | CASSLATGHYGYTF | TGTGCCAGCAGCTTAGCGACAGGGCACTATGGCTACACCTTC
TRBJ1-2 | - | few | 15 | TRBV28 | CASSTVTEVYYGYTF | TGTGCCAGCAGTACTGTGACAGAAGTATACTATGGCTACACCTTC
TRBJ2-3 | TRBD2 | - | 16 | TRBV24-1 | CATSDPGLAGGDTQYF | TGTGCCACCAGTGACCCCGGACTAGCGGGAGGAGATACGCAGTATTTT
TRBJ2-1 | - | - | 15 | TRBV7-6 | CASSSGQSSYNEQFF | TGTGCCAGCAGCTCTGGACAGAGCTCCTACAATGAGCAGTTCTTC
TRBJ2-2 | - | - | 16 | TRBV28 | CASSLLRGYRTGELFF | TGTGCCAGCAGTTTACTTAGGGGGTATCGGACCGGGGAGCTGTTTTTT
TRBJ2-3 | - | - | 17 | TRBV11-2 | CASSLSFGRGGADTQYF | TGTGCCAGCAGCTTATCGTTTGGCAGGGGTGGGGCAGATACGCAGTATTTT
TRBJ2-1 | - | - | 15 | TRBV10-2 | CASSEGSYSYNEQFF | TGCGCCAGCAGTGAGGGCAGTTACTCCTACAATGAGCAGTTCTTC
TRBJ2-5 | TRBD1 | - | 15 | TRBV18 | CASSTGMGQKETQYF | TGTGCCAGCTCCACCGGGATGGGACAGAAAGAGACCCAGTACTTC
TRBJ1-2 | - | once | 15 | TRBV4-3 | CASSQDLGGGYGYTF | TGCGCCAGCAGCCAAGATTTGGGGGGTGGGTATGGCTACACCTTC
TRBJ2-1 | TRBD2 | - | 14 | TRBV2 | CASSVTSGYNEQFF | TGTGCCAGCAGTGTTACTAGCGGGTACAATGAGCAGTTCTTC
TRBJ1-5 | - | few | 12 | TRBV28 | CASSLPDQPQHF | TGTGCCAGCAGTTTGCCAGATCAGCCCCAGCATTTT
TRBJ2-7 | - | - | 15 | TRBV9 | CASSVGKGVTYEQYF | TGTGCCAGCAGCGTCGGAAAGGGAGTAACCTACGAGCAGTACTTC
TRBJ2-3 | TRBD1 | few | 17 | TRBV6-2/TRBV6-3 | CASSFRTGQRFTDTQYF | TGTGCCAGCAGTTTTCGGACAGGGCAGAGATTCACAGATACGCAGTATTTT
TRBJ2-1 | TRBD2 | - | 18 | TRBV3-1/TRBV3-2 | CASSPGTSGGLSYNEQFF | TGTGCCAGCAGCCCTGGGACTAGCGGGGGGCTTTCCTACAATGAGCAGTTCTTC
TRBJ1-3 | - | - | 16 | TRBV2 | CASSDGQPFSGNTIYF | TGTGCCAGCAGTGACGGACAGCCTTTTTCTGGAAACACCATATATTTT
TRBJ1-6 | - | - | 15 | TRBV5-6 | CASRRLEILNSPLHF | TGTGCCAGCAGGAGGTTGGAAATTTTAAATTCACCCCTCCACTTT
TRBJ1-2 | - | - | 12 | TRBV29-1 | CSSTGGNYGYTF | TGCAGCTCTACGGGGGGAAACTATGGCTACACCTTC
TRBJ2-3 | TRBD1 | - | 17 | TRBV5-6 | CASSFDRGLLTTDTQYF | TGTGCCAGCAGCTTCGACAGGGGGCTATTAACTACAGATACGCAGTATTTT
TRBJ2-7 | TRBD1 | few | 13 | TRBV5-1 | CARPLDRGDEQYF | TGCGCGCGCCCTTTGGACAGGGGAGACGAGCAGTACTTC
TRBJ1-1 | - | - | 16 | TRBV7-2 | CASRNPSTALNTEAFF | TGTGCCAGCAGAAACCCCTCGACTGCCTTGAACACTGAAGCTTTCTTT
TRBJ1-3 | - | - | 15 | TRBV9 | CASSPRGGTGNTIYF | TGTGCCAGCAGCCCACGCGGAGGTACTGGAAACACCATATATTTT
TRBJ2-3 | TRBD2 | once | 15 | TRBV6-5 | CASNLAGGLADTQYF | TGTGCCAGCAACTTAGCGGGGGGGCTTGCAGATACGCAGTATTTT
TRBJ1-2 | - | - | 13 | TRBV6-5 | CASSRQNNYGYTF | TGTGCCAGCAGTCGACAGAATAACTATGGCTACACCTTC
TRBJ2-3 | - | few | 15 | TRBV7-2 | CASSLGRGGTDTQYF | TGTGCCAGCAGCTTAGGGAGGGGAGGCACAGATACGCAGTATTTT
TRBJ2-7 | TRBD1 | - | 15 | TRBV2 | CASSEYWTGPYEQYF | TGTGCCAGCAGTGAATACTGGACAGGGCCCTACGAGCAGTACTTC
TRBJ2-3 | - | - | 12 | TRBV5-5 | CASSPVTDTQYF | TGTGCCAGCAGCCCAGTGACAGATACGCAGTATTTT
TRBJ2-5 | - | once | 13 | TRBV29-1 | CSVERTAQETQYF | TGCAGCGTTGAACGGACAGCACAAGAGACCCAGTACTTC
TRBJ2-2 | TRBD1 | - | 14 | TRBV2 | CATSGTGNAGELFF | TGTGCCACATCCGGGACAGGGAATGCCGGGGAGCTGTTTTTT
TRBJ2-3 | TRBD2 | few | 15 | TRBV2 | CASTSGGAGLDTQYF | TGTGCCAGCACGAGCGGGGGGGCGGGTTTAGATACGCAGTATTTT
TRBJ2-1 | TRBD1 | - | 18 | TRBV7-9 | CASSFPLTGGGSYNEQFF | TGTGCCAGCAGCTTCCCCCTGACAGGGGGGGGATCCTACAATGAGCAGTTCTTC
TRBJ2-7 | - | few | 15 | TRBV9 | CASSVEGSPNYEQYF | TGTGCCAGCAGCGTGGAGGGATCCCCTAATTACGAGCAGTACTTC
TRBJ2-7 | - | once | 14 | TRBV5-1 | CASSLLWGPYEQYF | TGCGCCAGCAGCTTGCTTTGGGGCCCCTACGAGCAGTACTTC
TRBJ1-3 | - | - | 13 | TRBV12-3/TRBV12-4 | CASSFGGANTIYF | TGTGCCAGCAGTTTCGGAGGGGCGAACACCATATATTTT
TRBJ2-5 | - | - | 15 | TRBV6-5 | CASSSTISRKETQYF | TGTGCCAGCAGTAGTACTATCTCCCGAAAAGAGACCCAGTACTTC
TRBJ2-1 | - | - | 11 | TRBV30 | CAWSVPGEQFF | TGTGCCTGGAGTGTACCCGGGGAGCAGTTCTTC
TRBJ1-5 | - | - | 13 | TRBV7-2 | CASSPNRGQPQHF | TGTGCCAGCAGCCCCAATAGGGGGCAGCCCCAGCATTTT
TRBJ2-7 | - | once | 12 | TRBV7-2 | CASSFGAYEQYF | TGTGCCAGCAGCTTCGGAGCCTACGAGCAGTACTTC
TRBJ2-5 | TRBD2 | - | 16 | TRBV10-3 | CAISETSGGFEETQYF | TGTGCCATCAGTGAAACTAGCGGGGGCTTCGAGGAGACCCAGTACTTC
TRBJ2-5 | TRBD2 | once | 15 | TRBV27 | CASSMTSGVRETQYF | TGTGCCAGCAGTATGACTAGCGGGGTAAGAGAGACCCAGTACTTC
TRBJ2-5 | TRBD1 | - | 13 | TRBV10-3 | CASSGQNQETQYF | TGTGCCAGTTCGGGACAGAACCAAGAGACCCAGTACTTC